Presented here are 23 T cell receptor beta chains from one specimen sequenced in a study of glioma-infiltrating T cells (dated by TCRdb to 2016 to 2017). Sequenced using an Illumina MiSeq. The iRepertoire nested amplicon-rescue multiplex PCR (arm-PCR) platform was used to amplify TCR alpha and beta CDR3 regions from RNA. TCRdb trimmed the raw reads at Q25, called clones with MiXCR and kept productive beta chains. A single entry per CDR3 protein holds the most common genes and DNA from its merged rows. This sample gives about 140,000 distinct CDR3 sequences in total; more than 35% of them show up just once. Clones ranked in the top ten supply about 18% of the sample. The sample consisted of glioma tissue, nonneoplastic brain tissue, or PBMCs (not recorded which). The receptors derive from a human donor with low-grade glioma or glioblastoma, undergoing nonglioma brain surgery, or in good health (not recorded which).

This clonotype was counted only a few times. The chain employs TRBV20-1 and TRBJ2-1; 9 nucleotides match TRBD2. The CDR3 covers 15 residues. Germline CDR1 and CDR2: DFQATT and SNEGSKA (reference sequence). V dropped 8 bases and J dropped 8; count of bases not matched to a gene: 16. CDR3 DNA sequence: TGCAGTACGTCAGCCATGCGCGGGAGGGCGGATGAGCAGTTCTTC. The encoded protein is CSTSAMRGRADEQFF.

This chain connects TRBV7-6 to TRBJ2-3, with TRBD2 identical over 11 bases. The V gene's germline CDR1 is SGHVS and CDR2 FNYEAQ. V was clipped by 7 bases and J by 7 bases; unmatched bases: 4. The CDR3 spans 13 residues. The CDR3 is CASISGRENTQYF. The CDR3 nucleotides are TGTGCCAGCATTAGCGGGAGGGAGAATACGCAGTATTTT.

The V gene is TRBV19, the J gene TRBJ2-5; unclear D gene. This CDR3 has 14 amino acids. The V gene lost 4 bases and the J gene lost 1 base, with 10 bases spanning the gap. The V gene's germline CDR1 is LNHDA and CDR2 SQIVND (reference sequence). CDR3 nucleotide sequence: TGTGCCAGTAGTAAAAGAGCTGGCCAAGAGACCCAGTACTTC. As protein: CASSKRAGQETQYF.

V is TRBV4-2 and J is TRBJ1-5; D unclear. V lost 1 base and J lost 0, with 7 bases in between. The CDR3 spans 15 residues. Germline V CDR1 and CDR2: LGHNA, YNFKEQ. The CDR3 spells CASSQGLNSNQPQHF. CDR3 DNA sequence: TGTGCCAGCAGCCAAGGACTGAATAGCAATCAGCCCCAGCATTTT.

The V and J genes are TRBV6-1 and TRBJ2-7, with TRBD2 as a possible D gene (6 bases). Trimming removed 3 bases at V and 2 bases at J, with 14 bases between. This CDR3 is built from 15 residues. Germline CDR1 reads MNHNS; CDR2 reads SASEGT. The CDR3 loop reads CASSEDRGLAYEQYF. The CDR3 nucleotides are TGTGCCAGCAGTGAGGACCGGGGACTCGCCTACGAGCAGTACTTC.

CDR3 DNA: TGTGCCAGCAGTTCCCCTCTAGCGGGAGTAAGCAATGAGCAGTTCTTC. This sequence encodes CASSSPLAGVSNEQFF. The rearrangement uses TRBV28 and TRBJ2-1; 10 bases agree with TRBD2. V was clipped by 4 bases and J by 6 bases; unmatched bases: 9. The CDR3 is made up of 16 amino acids. The V gene's germline CDR1 is MDHEN and CDR2 SYDVKM.

The CDR3 loop reads CSPADGYTF. CDR3 sequence (DNA): TGCAGCCCGGCAGATGGCTACACCTTC. The chain joins TRBV20-1 to TRBJ1-2; no clear D gene. Germline V gene data show CDR1 as DFQATT and CDR2 as SNEGSKA (reference sequence). This CDR3 contains 9 residues.

V and J are TRBV7-2 and TRBJ2-7; D uncertain. V lost 2 bases to trimming and J lost 0 bases, with 8 bases between them. The CDR3 covers 14 residues. In germline, CDR1 is SGHTA, CDR2 FQGNSA. CDR3 coding DNA: TGTGCCAGCAGCTTATACGGCTCCTCCTACGAGCAGTACTTC. Translating gives CASSLYGSSYEQYF. The whole variable domain, remainder taken from reference TRBV7-2 and TRBJ2-7, is GAGVSQSPSNKVTEKGKDVELRCDPISGHTALYWYRQSLGQGLEFLIYFQGNSAPDKSGLPSDRFSAERTGGSVSTLTIQRTQQEDSAVYLCASSLYGSSYEQYFGPGTRLTVT.

CDR3 DNA: TGTGCCAGTAGTACTCTTTCAGGTGCTAATCAGCCCCAGCATTTT. Amino acids: CASSTLSGANQPQHF. The V call is TRBV19, the J call TRBJ1-5, with D hard to call. V was trimmed by 4 bases and J by 4 bases, leaving 14 bases between them. The CDR3 loop spans 15 amino acids. Germline lookup yields CDR1 LNHDA and CDR2 SQIVND (reference sequence).

The genes are TRBV15 and TRBJ2-5; D unresolved. This CDR3 contains 14 residues. Trimming took off 1 base at V and 0 bases at J, with 6 bases between the two ends. Germline CDR1 LNHNV, CDR2 YYDKDF (reference sequence). CDR3 loop: CATSRVLYQETQYF. In DNA, the CDR3 is TGTGCCACCAGCAGAGTACTTTACCAAGAGACCCAGTACTTC. Full variable domain (rest looked up from reference TRBV15 and TRBJ2-5): DAMVIQNPRYQVTQFGKPVTLSCSQTLNHNVMYWYQQKSSQAPKLLFHYYDKDFNNEADTPDNFQSRRPNTSFCFLDIRSPGLGDTAMYLCATSRVLYQETQYFGPGTRLLVL.

This clonotype was seen a handful of times. The chain employs TRBV7-9 and TRBJ2-3; D may match TRBD1 or TRBD2 (5 bases each). The CDR3 loop spans 13 amino acids. V was clipped by 3 bases and J by 2 bases, with 6 bases between them. Per germline, CDR1 SEHNR and CDR2 FQNEAQ (reference sequence). The CDR3: CASSLGVTDTQYF. Here the CDR3 DNA reads TGTGCCAGCAGCTTGGGGGTCACAGATACGCAGTATTTT.

The chain links TRBV6-1 to TRBJ2-5; either TRBD1 or TRBD2 may fit D (5 bases each). The germline CDR1 and CDR2 sequences are MNHNS and SASEGT. V lost 4 bases and J lost 9, with 15 bases in between. CDR3 length: 13 residues. The CDR3 DNA reads as TGTGCCAGCAGTGGGGACGTGGGAAGGGCCCAGTACTTC. It specifies CASSGDVGRAQYF.

This clonotype was observed a few times. For the CDR3, the DNA is TGTGCCAGCAGCCTTCGGCCCATGAACACTGAAGCTTTCTTT. Translating gives CASSLRPMNTEAFF. The rearrangement joins TRBV7-2 to TRBJ1-1; D unresolved. Trimming pared 5 bases from V and 0 bases from J, leaving 10 bases between. The CDR3 sequence is 14 residues long. CDR1 and CDR2 from the germline V gene are SGHTA and FQGNSA.

This clonotype appeared a single time. CDR3 sequence reads: CASSPGRYGNTIYF. In DNA form, the CDR3 reads TGTGCCAGCAGTCCGGGACGGTATGGAAACACCATATATTTT. The chain carries TRBV2 and TRBJ1-3; weak D call: TRBD1 (5 bases). The V and J ends lost 5 bases and 3 bases respectively, with 11 bases between them. The length of the CDR3 is 14 residues. Germline V gene sequence: CDR1 SNHLY, CDR2 FYNNEI.

V usage is TRBV20-1 and J usage is TRBJ1-2, with a weak D call TRBD1 (5 bases). The germline V and J ends were trimmed by 5 bases and 4 bases, with 14 bases remaining between them. Per germline, CDR1 DFQATT and CDR2 SNEGSKA (reference sequence). The CDR3 loop spans 13 amino acids. CDR3 coding DNA: TGCAGTGCTGGCGTGACAGAAGGCTATGGCTACACCTTC. This sequence encodes CSAGVTEGYGYTF.

The V and J genes are TRBV27 and TRBJ1-6; a possible D gene is TRBD1 (6 bases). There are 15 residues in the CDR3. CDR1 is MNHEY, CDR2 SMNVEV, per germline (reference sequence). Trimming stripped 0 bases from V and 5 bases from J, with 8 bases between. CDR3 DNA: TGTGCCAGCAGTTTATCGGGACATCATAATTCACCCCTCCACTTT. It codes for CASSLSGHHNSPLHF.

A note on this clonotype: An end of the junction differs from the germline gene, which may be a read error. V is TRBV7-2 and J is TRBJ2-1; D unresolved. Germline CDR1 SGHTA, CDR2 FQGNSA. The CDR3 contains 16 residues. The CDR3, as DNA: TGTGCCCGCAGCCCCCTCTACGGGCTCTCCTACAATGAGCAGTTCTTC. This gives the protein CARSPLYGLSYNEQFF.

This clonotype has more than one count but fewer than ten. The chain joins TRBV6-1 to TRBJ2-7, with D hard to call. V lost 5 bases and J lost 3, with 14 bases in between. CDR3 length: 14 amino acids. Germline lookup yields CDR1 MNHNS and CDR2 SASEGT. In DNA, the CDR3 is TGTGCCAGCAGTACCCCGGACGGAATCTACGAGCAGTACTTC. Translating gives CASSTPDGIYEQYF.

The rearrangement uses TRBV29-1 and TRBJ2-3; D is ambiguous. Germline V lookup: CDR1 SQVTM, CDR2 ANQGSEA. This CDR3 contains 11 residues. The V end was cut by 8 bases, the J end by 1 base, with 7 bases between. In DNA, the CDR3 is TGCAGCTACTGGGGCACAGATACGCAGTATTTT. Amino acids: CSYWGTDTQYF.

The chain recombines TRBV20-1 with TRBJ2-7; no reliable D call. CDR1 and CDR2 from the germline V gene are DFQATT and SNEGSKA (reference sequence). V was pared by 5 bases and J by 0 bases, with 5 bases between. The CDR3 contains 11 residues. CDR3 amino acids: CSAESSYEQYF. The CDR3 coding sequence is TGCAGTGCTGAGTCCTCCTACGAGCAGTACTTC.

This CDR3 is CASSPQGRTLNEQFF. DNA of the CDR3: TGTGCCAGCAGCCCTCAAGGACGGACCCTCAATGAGCAGTTCTTC. J is TRBJ2-1 and V is TRBV7-9; no clear D gene. V was trimmed by 5 bases and J by 6 bases, leaving 17 bases between them. CDR1 and CDR2 (germline): SEHNR, FQNEAQ (reference sequence). This CDR3 contains 15 residues.

The rearrangement joins TRBV5-1 to TRBJ1-1; D remains ambiguous. The CDR3 sequence is 16 residues long. Germline assignment: CDR1 SGHRS and CDR2 YFSETQ. V gave up 0 bases and J gave up 1 base, with 13 bases separating them. CDR3 bases: TGCGCCAGCAGCTTGGACAGAGAACCTTCGAACACTGAAGCTTTCTTT. This translates into CASSLDREPSNTEAFF.

Remarks on this clonotype: Compared with germline, one end of the junction differs, possibly owing to a read error. The chain couples TRBV20-1 to TRBJ2-1, with D tentatively TRBD2 (6 bases). Germline V lookup: CDR1 DFQATT, CDR2 SNEGSKA (reference sequence). This CDR3 region has 16 residues. CDR3 region: CSARRTPGTDYNEQSF. Written as DNA, the CDR3 is TGCAGTGCTAGACGGACTCCCGGGACTGATTACAATGAGCAGTCCTTC.